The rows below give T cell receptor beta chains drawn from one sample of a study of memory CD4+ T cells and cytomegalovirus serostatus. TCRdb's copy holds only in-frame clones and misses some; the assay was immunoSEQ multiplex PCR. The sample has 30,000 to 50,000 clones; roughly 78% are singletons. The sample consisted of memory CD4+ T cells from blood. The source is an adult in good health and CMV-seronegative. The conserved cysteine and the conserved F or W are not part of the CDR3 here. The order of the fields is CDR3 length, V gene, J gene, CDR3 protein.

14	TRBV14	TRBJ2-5	ASSRRGTGGGETQY
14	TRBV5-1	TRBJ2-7	ASSLDTGQGANEQY
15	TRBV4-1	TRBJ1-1	ASSQLLRGRSGFEAF
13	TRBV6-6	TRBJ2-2	ASSYAGLNTGELF
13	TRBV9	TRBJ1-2	ASSAGQGEVYGYT
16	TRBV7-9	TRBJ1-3	ASSETGIPFSSGNTIY
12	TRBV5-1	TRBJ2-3	ASSLGSATDTQY
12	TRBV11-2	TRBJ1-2	ASSPRQGTYGYT
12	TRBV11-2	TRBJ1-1	ASTEFLGDTEAF
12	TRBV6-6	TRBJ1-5	ASSYSRRAQPQH
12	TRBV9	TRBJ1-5	ASSEDSHNQPQH